A single sample is the source of the 30 T cell receptor beta chains below, sequenced in a study of molecular identifiers for immune sequencing clone quantification. In TCRdb, the PCR reads were re-called with MiXCR into one record per CDR3 protein. Of some 680,000 distinct CDR3 sequences in the sample, 25% are singletons; the top ten hold approximately 0.75%. The sample was naive CD8+ T cells from blood, with Jurkat cell RNA spiked in. The subset was: FACS-sorted CD8+CD4-CCR7+CD45RA+ naive T cells. The receptors stem from a human donor in good health. Some libraries in this study had Jurkat cell RNA spiked in.

This clonotype was counted many times. The chain uses TRBV20-1 and TRBJ1-6; D is undetermined. The CDR3 covers 13 residues. V lost 8 bases and J 6 bases, leaving 14 bases between the germline ends. The V gene's germline CDR1 is DFQATT and CDR2 SNEGSKA (reference sequence). CDR3 in amino acids: CSPYERINSPLHF. The CDR3 region has the DNA TGCAGTCCCTACGAGCGGATTAATTCACCCCTCCACTTT.

This clonotype turned up a few times. The CDR3: CASSLGGDMNTEAFF. The CDR3 DNA is TGTGCCAGCAGCTTAGGTGGGGACATGAACACTGAAGCTTTCTTT. This chain links TRBV5-6 with TRBJ1-1; a possible D gene is TRBD1 (6 bases). Trimming shortened V by 2 bases and J by 0 bases, and 11 bases separated the two germline ends. This CDR3 spans 15 amino acids. CDR1 is SGHDT and CDR2 is YYEEEE in the germline V gene.

This clonotype has ten or more counts. The CDR3 spells CSARDSTGVSYEQYF. DNA of the CDR3: TGCAGTGCTAGAGATAGCACTGGCGTCTCCTACGAGCAGTACTTC. V gene TRBV20-1 combines with J gene TRBJ2-7, with D unclear. Trimming took 0 bases from V and 0 from J, leaving 12 bases between them. The CDR3 has 15 residues. Germline loops: CDR1 DFQATT, CDR2 SNEGSKA (reference sequence).

In the case of this clonotype: A read error may be the cause here, since a much bigger clone is one base away. The rearrangement joins TRBV9 to TRBJ2-3, with a weak D call TRBD1 (5 bases). CDR3 length equals 16 residues. Deletions cut 0 bases from V and 2 bases from J, with 13 bases between. Germline CDR1 SGDLS, CDR2 YYNGEE. The CDR3: CASSVGQRALTDTQYF. The CDR3 bases are TGTGCCAGCAGCGTAGGACAGCGAGCACTCACAGATACGCAGTATTTT.

This clonotype was observed at least ten times. The chain is built from TRBV6-2 or TRBV6-3 and TRBJ2-6; D may match TRBD1 or TRBD2 (5 bases each). V dropped 1 base and J dropped 1 base, with 14 bases sitting between them. CDR1 and CDR2 (germline): MNHEY, SVGEGT. CDR3 size: 18 residues. The CDR3 DNA is TGTGCCAGCAGTTACTGGGGACGCACACCTTCTGGGGCCAACGTCCTGACTTTC. This gives the protein CASSYWGRTPSGANVLTF.

In its sample, this clonotype was seen many times. V usage is TRBV6-5 and J usage is TRBJ1-2; D unresolved. V lost 5 bases and J lost 0, with 10 bases in between. This CDR3 region has 14 residues. The germline CDR1 and CDR2 sequences are MNHEY and SVGAGI. CDR3 protein: CASSPSGANYGYTF. For the CDR3, the DNA is TGTGCCAGCAGTCCGAGCGGAGCTAACTATGGCTACACCTTC.

This clonotype has just a few counts. The chain couples TRBV4-3 to TRBJ1-1; D is uncertain. Germline assignment: CDR1 LGHNA and CDR2 YSLEER. The length of the CDR3 is 15 residues. The V and J ends lost 0 bases and 5 bases respectively, with 13 bases between them. CDR3 DNA: TGCGCCAGCAGCCAAGAGGTTGGGCAGGTAACTGAAGCTTTCTTT. It yields the protein CASSQEVGQVTEAFF.

This clonotype appeared a few times. The V and J genes are TRBV4-3 and TRBJ2-1; D is uncertain. CDR1 is LGHNA and CDR2 is YSLEER in the germline V gene. V lost 0 bases, J lost 2 bases, and 11 bases lay in between. This CDR3 has 16 amino acids. The CDR3 here is CASSQDHRRTYNEQFF. The CDR3 bases are TGCGCCAGCAGCCAAGATCACAGACGGACCTACAATGAGCAGTTCTTC.

The rearrangement links TRBV15 to TRBJ1-1, with 10 nucleotides matching TRBD1. V was pared by 5 bases and J by 6 bases, with 6 bases of the junction left unmatched. The germline V gene has CDR1 LNHNV and CDR2 YYDKDF (reference sequence). The CDR3 runs 14 residues. The CDR3 loop reads CATSSWDRGSEAFF. The CDR3 DNA follows: TGTGCCACCAGCTCTTGGGACAGGGGTTCTGAAGCTTTCTTT.

A few counts support this clonotype. CDR3: CASSFRQGMWESDTDTQYF. The CDR3, as DNA: TGTGCCAGCAGCTTCCGACAGGGAATGTGGGAGAGCGACACAGATACGCAGTATTTT. The chain is built from TRBV14 and TRBJ2-3, with 7 bases identical to TRBD1. The CDR3 loop spans 19 amino acids. The germline gives CDR1 SGHDN, CDR2 FVKESK. V shed 5 bases and J 2 bases; nucleotides not matched to a gene: 19.

In its sample, this clonotype was seen a few times. The V and J genes are TRBV20-1 and TRBJ2-7; 7 bases are a match to TRBD2. CDR1 and CDR2 from the germline V gene are DFQATT and SNEGSKA (reference sequence). Trimming took 6 bases from V and 2 from J; bases not matched to a gene: 10. The CDR3 runs 14 residues. The CDR3 protein is CSAADRDYPYEQYF. The DNA of the CDR3 is TGCAGTGCGGCTGACCGGGACTACCCCTACGAGCAGTACTTC.

Turning to this clonotype: A much larger clone differs from this one at a single base, so this may be a read error. The chain employs TRBV4-3 and TRBJ2-4; D uncertain. The CDR3 sequence is 15 residues long. CDR1 is LGHNA and CDR2 is YSLEER in the germline V gene. Written as DNA, the CDR3 is TGCGCCAGCAGCCAAGATATTGCGAGCAAAAACATTCAGCACTTC. Translated, it gives CASSQDIASKNIQHF.

The J gene is TRBJ2-5, the V gene TRBV7-9; 11 positions match TRBD2. The CDR3 covers 16 residues. Germline assignment: CDR1 SEHNR and CDR2 FQNEAQ (reference sequence). After removal of 2 bases from V and 4 bases from J, the junction contained 6 bases not matched to a gene. CDR3 DNA: TGTGCCAGCAGCTTACCTAGCGGGGGGTACCGAGAGACCCAGTACTTC. It codes for CASSLPSGGYRETQYF.

Note on this clonotype: A read error may produce the germline difference seen at one junction end. The chain is built from TRBV5-1 and TRBJ2-6; the D gene is possibly TRBD2 (5 bases). The V gene's germline CDR1 is SGHRS and CDR2 YFSETQ. The CDR3 contains 17 residues. This chain's CDR3 is CACSLVGEGSGANVLTF. Here the CDR3 DNA reads TGCGCCTGCAGCTTGGTCGGGGAAGGGTCTGGGGCCAACGTCCTGACTTTC. The complete variable domain, with remaining parts taken from reference TRBV5-1 and TRBJ2-6, reads KAGVTQTPRYLIKTRGQQVTLSCSPISGHRSVSWYQQTPGQGLQFLFEYFSETQRNKGNFPGRFSGRQFSNSRSEMNVSTLELGDSALYLCACSLVGEGSGANVLTFGAGSRLTVL.

The chain uses TRBV19 and TRBJ1-1; the D is unclear. Germline V gives CDR1 LNHDA, CDR2 SQIVND (reference sequence). The V end was cut by 3 bases, the J end by 4 bases, with 6 bases between. The CDR3 consists of 12 residues. CDR3 nucleotides: TGTGCCAGTAGTATGGGCAGCACTGAAGCTTTCTTT. Encoded protein: CASSMGSTEAFF.

This rearrangement joins TRBV20-1 to TRBJ2-7; no definite D call. Trimming pared 6 bases from V and 6 bases from J, leaving 24 bases between. Germline CDR1 and CDR2: DFQATT and SNEGSKA (reference sequence). This CDR3 region has 15 residues. The CDR3 DNA is TGCAGTGCCCGGAGCTCTCGAGGTCCCCTCACCGAGCAGTACTTC. It is translated as CSARSSRGPLTEQYF.

This clonotype was found many times. The rearrangement links TRBV20-1 to TRBJ2-3; 13 bases line up with TRBD2. This CDR3 is built from 19 residues. The germline V gene has CDR1 DFQATT and CDR2 SNEGSKA (reference sequence). The V and J ends lost 0 bases and 4 bases, in that order; junction bases with no gene match: 13. The CDR3 DNA is TGCAGTGCTAGAGATTCACTAGCGGGAGGGCCTGATCCCTCAGATACGCAGTATTTT. Translation gives CSARDSLAGGPDPSDTQYF.

This clonotype has more than one count but fewer than ten. The chain has TRBV11-2 and TRBJ1-1, with TRBD1 matching 7 bases. V shed 1 base and J 6 bases; nucleotides not matched to a gene: 14. This CDR3 comprises 17 residues. The germline CDR1 and CDR2 sequences are SGHAT and FQNNGV. The DNA for the CDR3 is TGTGCCAGCAGCTTAGGACGGGGACAGCCCCTGGGGGCTGAAGCTTTCTTT. It codes for CASSLGRGQPLGAEAFF.

In its sample, this clonotype was seen a few times. The chain carries TRBV12-3 or TRBV12-4 and TRBJ2-2; no reliable D call. This CDR3 is 14 amino acids long. V was pared by 1 base and J by 2 bases, with 5 bases between. The DNA for the CDR3 is TGTGCCAGCAGTTTAGGAGGAAACACCGGGGAGCTGTTTTTT. It yields the protein CASSLGGNTGELFF.

Remarks on this clonotype: The junction departs from the called germline gene at one end, perhaps through a read error. The chain has TRBV6-2 or TRBV6-3 and TRBJ2-7; D possibly corresponds to TRBD2 (5 bases). Germline values: CDR1 MNHEY, CDR2 SVGEGT. This CDR3 comprises 12 residues. The CDR3 coding sequence is TGTGCCAGCAGTTTGGACTTCTACGAGCGGTACTTC. Translated, it gives CASSLDFYERYF.

This clonotype was found a few times. The chain employs TRBV7-9 and TRBJ2-5, with 9 nucleotides matching TRBD2. This CDR3 is 16 amino acids long. Germline loops: CDR1 SEHNR, CDR2 FQNEAQ (reference sequence). With 2 bases clipped from V and 3 bases from J, the junction kept 7 bases outside the gene matches. In DNA, the CDR3 is TGTGCCAGCAGCTTATCTGTAGCGGGGGATGAAGAGACCCAGTACTTC. Translation gives CASSLSVAGDEETQYF.

This clonotype has only a few counts. The V and J genes are TRBV11-2 and TRBJ1-1; no firm D call. Between the trimmed V and J ends, which lost 5 bases and 8 bases, there was a span of 12 bases. The length of the CDR3 is 12 residues. Germline V gene sequence: CDR1 SGHAT, CDR2 FQNNGV. The CDR3, as DNA: TGTGCCAGCAGCGAATACAAACTGGAAGCTTTCTTT. Translation: CASSEYKLEAFF.

This clonotype turned up a few times. J is TRBJ2-2 and V is TRBV28; 12 bases match TRBD1. This CDR3 region has 15 residues. The J segment lost 4 bases and the V segment lost 4 bases, leaving 1 base of the junction unmatched. Germline CDR1 MDHEN, CDR2 SYDVKM. CDR3 residues: CASSWGQGATGELFF. CDR3 DNA sequence: TGTGCCAGCAGTTGGGGACAGGGGGCCACCGGGGAGCTGTTTTTT.

In this sample, this clonotype turned up a few times. J is TRBJ2-5 and V is TRBV3-1, with TRBD2 matching 9 bases. Germline V gene lookup returns CDR1 LGHDT and CDR2 YNNKEL (reference sequence). With 3 bases clipped from V and 5 bases from J, the junction kept 7 bases outside the gene matches. The CDR3 is made up of 15 amino acids. Here the CDR3 reads CASSHRTSAWETQYF. The CDR3 DNA is TGTGCCAGCAGCCACAGGACTAGCGCATGGGAGACCCAGTACTTC.

As for this clonotype: This may be a read error: a much more frequent sequence differs by one nucleotide. The chain is built from TRBV12-3 or TRBV12-4 and TRBJ1-3; possibly TRBD1 for D (5 bases). The CDR3 loop spans 15 amino acids. Deletions cut 4 bases from V and 2 bases from J, with 12 bases between. DNA of the CDR3: TGTGCCAGCAGTTCCCTTGGGACCCCTGGAAACACCATATATTTT. This encodes CASSSLGTPGNTIYF.

V and J are TRBV28 and TRBJ2-7; D is possibly TRBD1 or TRBD2 (6 bases each). In germline, CDR1 is MDHEN, CDR2 SYDVKM. The CDR3 extends over 14 amino acids. The V and J ends lost 7 bases and 4 bases respectively, with 17 bases between them. The DNA for the CDR3 is TGTGCCAGCACTCCCATCAGGGGAGGTTACGAGCAGTACTTC. It is translated as CASTPIRGGYEQYF.

The V gene is TRBV4-3, the J gene TRBJ2-7; a possible D gene is TRBD2 (6 bases). The CDR3 loop spans 16 amino acids. Germline values: CDR1 LGHNA, CDR2 YSLEER. V lost 0 bases to trimming and J lost 2 bases, with 14 bases between them. DNA of the CDR3: TGCGCCAGCAGCCAAGATTTGGCGGGACCTACCTACGAGCAGTACTTC. The encoded protein is CASSQDLAGPTYEQYF.

For this clonotype: This sequence may be a read error, since a much larger clone differs from it by one base. The chain employs TRBV7-7 and TRBJ2-3; no clear D. Germline V gene data show CDR1 as SSHAT and CDR2 as FNYEAQ (reference sequence). The CDR3 spans 15 residues. CDR3 sequence: CVSSLDGYSTDTQYF. CDR3 nucleotide sequence: TGTGTCAGCAGCTTAGACGGCTATAGCACAGATACGCAGTATTTT. Supplemented by reference TRBV7-7 and TRBJ2-3, the full variable domain reads GAGVSQSPRYKVTKRGQDVTLRCDPISSHATLYWYQQALGQGPEFLTYFNYEAQPDKSGLPSDRFSAERPEGSISTLTIQRTEQRDSAMYRCVSSLDGYSTDTQYFGPGTRLTVL.

This clonotype was detected many times. CDR3 amino acids: CASSEAYTDTQYF. CDR3 sequence (DNA): TGTGCCAGCAGTGAAGCCTACACAGATACGCAGTATTTT. The chain employs TRBV2 and TRBJ2-3; D is ambiguous. Trimming shortened V by 0 bases and J by 2 bases, and 3 bases separated the two germline ends. Germline V gene lookup returns CDR1 SNHLY and CDR2 FYNNEI. The CDR3 loop spans 13 amino acids.

The chain uses TRBV14 and TRBJ2-1; 9 bases agree with TRBD1. This CDR3 spans 16 amino acids. Per the germline V gene, CDR1 is SGHDN and CDR2 is FVKESK. Trimming at V came to 3 bases and at J to 2 bases, leaving 5 bases not matched to a gene. CDR3 nucleotides: TGTGCCAGCAGCCACGCCGGGACAGGGCCCTACAATGAGCAGTTCTTC. It is translated as CASSHAGTGPYNEQFF.